This TCR beta chain comes out of a study of blood T cell repertoires in COVID-19 (dated by TCRdb to the early 2020s). For context, the study as a whole: Collaborator samples came from the United States, Italy and Spain and covered acute and convalescent phases of COVID-19. The prospective study material was composed of cDNA or gDNA derived from T cells, B-cell-depleted T cells, or PBMCs. Subjects who had been exposed to COVID-19, were actively infected with it, or had recovered from it provided the deeply sampled blood TCRbeta repertoires that made up the dataset. A freely available public database, intended as a resource for researchers studying the immune response to SARS-CoV-2, is where the repertoires were released. The samples were drawn from two sources: the first 160 participants of the ongoing ImmuneRACE study, and some 1,300 subjects contributed by 6 global collaborators. The sample metadata nearly always contained a de-identified subject ID, COVID-19 status, age in years and sex. HLA class I and class II types, where available, came from metadata supplied by the sample provider rather than from assay-based typing.

The research as a whole found: The amount of clinical and demographic metadata varied by source and participant and was provided uncurated.

In regard to this clone: What antigen it recognizes has not been identified. No base quality values were provided; no much bigger clone lies one nucleotide off.

The collaborating institutions used their own protocols to collect whole blood in K2EDTA tubes. Collaborator samples were shipped for TCRbeta analysis as frozen whole blood, isolated PBMCs, or DNA extracted from either sample type. TCRbeta CDR3 regions were amplified from genomic DNA using the immunoSEQ Assay, a bias-controlled multiplex PCR. The authors' analysis ran thus. Within the assay, amplification of reference gene primers was used to estimate how many nucleated cells each sample contained. Sequence reads were collapsed and filtered to measure the absolute abundance of every unique TCRbeta CDR3 rearrangement. For each sample, productive Simpson clonality was calculated as the square root of Simpson's diversity index across productive rearrangements. In its TCRdb copy, this immuneACCESS table keeps in-frame sequences only and misses some clones. Where compared with another copy, unresolved V genes explain less than half of these, and the others have no known cause. For V, J and clone size, that table is used; D and trimming come from the DNA. This sample lists more than 200,000 clones; less than 90% were detected once. The ten biggest clones cover roughly 0.69% of the sample.

Trimming removed 4 bases from V and 4 bases from J; the gene matches leave 3 bases unexplained. The CDR3, from cysteine to phenylalanine, totals 13 residues. The sequence is cut down to CDR3 DNA, 39 bases in frame from base 1. The germline V gene encodes CDR1 SGHVS and CDR2 FNYEAQ. The clonotype originates from a man aged 40-55 years with acute or convalescent COVID-19. Source material: peripheral blood. This chain is built from TRBV7-6 and TRBJ1-2, and TRBD1 aligns with 7 junction nucleotides. Read as DNA, the sequence is TGTGCCAGCAGCTGGGGACAGAGCTATGGCTACACCTTC. Protein translation: CASSWGQSYGYTF.